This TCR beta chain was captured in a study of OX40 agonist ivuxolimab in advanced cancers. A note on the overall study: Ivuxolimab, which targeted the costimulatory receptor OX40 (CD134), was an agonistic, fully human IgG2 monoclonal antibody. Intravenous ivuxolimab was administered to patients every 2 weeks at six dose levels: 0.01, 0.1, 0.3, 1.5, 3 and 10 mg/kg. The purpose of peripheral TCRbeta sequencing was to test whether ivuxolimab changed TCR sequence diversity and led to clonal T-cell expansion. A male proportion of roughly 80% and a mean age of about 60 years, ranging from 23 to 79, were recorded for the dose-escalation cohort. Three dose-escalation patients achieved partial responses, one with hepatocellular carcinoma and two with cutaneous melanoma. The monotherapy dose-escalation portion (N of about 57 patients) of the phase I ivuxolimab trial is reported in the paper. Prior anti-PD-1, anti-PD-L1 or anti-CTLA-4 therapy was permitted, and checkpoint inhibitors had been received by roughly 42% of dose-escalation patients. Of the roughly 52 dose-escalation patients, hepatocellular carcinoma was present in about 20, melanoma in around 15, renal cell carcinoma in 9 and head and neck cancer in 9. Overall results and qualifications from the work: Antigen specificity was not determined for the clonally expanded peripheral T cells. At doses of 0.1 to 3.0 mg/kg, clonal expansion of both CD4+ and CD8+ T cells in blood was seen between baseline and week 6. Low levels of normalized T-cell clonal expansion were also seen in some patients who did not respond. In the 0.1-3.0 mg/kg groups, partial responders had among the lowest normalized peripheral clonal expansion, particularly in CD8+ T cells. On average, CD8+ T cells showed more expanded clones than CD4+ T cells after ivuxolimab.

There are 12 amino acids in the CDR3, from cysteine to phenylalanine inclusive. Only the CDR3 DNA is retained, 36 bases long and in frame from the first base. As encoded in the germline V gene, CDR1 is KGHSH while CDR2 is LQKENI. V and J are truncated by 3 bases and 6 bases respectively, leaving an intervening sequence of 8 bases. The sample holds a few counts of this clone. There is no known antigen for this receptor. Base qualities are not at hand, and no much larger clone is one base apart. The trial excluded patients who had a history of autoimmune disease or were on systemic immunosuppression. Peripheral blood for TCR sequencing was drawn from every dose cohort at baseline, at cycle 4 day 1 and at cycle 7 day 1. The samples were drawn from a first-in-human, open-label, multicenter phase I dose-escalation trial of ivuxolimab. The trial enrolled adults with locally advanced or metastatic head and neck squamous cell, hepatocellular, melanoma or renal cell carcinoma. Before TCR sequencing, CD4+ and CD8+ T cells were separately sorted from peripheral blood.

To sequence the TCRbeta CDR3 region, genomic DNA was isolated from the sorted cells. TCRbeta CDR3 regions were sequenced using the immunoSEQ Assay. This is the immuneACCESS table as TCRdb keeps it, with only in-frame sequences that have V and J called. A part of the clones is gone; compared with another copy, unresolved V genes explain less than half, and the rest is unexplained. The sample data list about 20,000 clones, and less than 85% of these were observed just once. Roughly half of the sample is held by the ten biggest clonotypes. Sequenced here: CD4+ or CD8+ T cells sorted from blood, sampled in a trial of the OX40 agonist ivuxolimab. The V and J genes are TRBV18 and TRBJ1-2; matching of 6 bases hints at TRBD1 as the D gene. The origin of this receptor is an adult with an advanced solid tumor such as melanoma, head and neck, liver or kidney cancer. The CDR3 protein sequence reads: CASSPEGDGYTF. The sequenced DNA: TGTGCCAGCTCACCGGAGGGGGATGGCTACACCTTC.